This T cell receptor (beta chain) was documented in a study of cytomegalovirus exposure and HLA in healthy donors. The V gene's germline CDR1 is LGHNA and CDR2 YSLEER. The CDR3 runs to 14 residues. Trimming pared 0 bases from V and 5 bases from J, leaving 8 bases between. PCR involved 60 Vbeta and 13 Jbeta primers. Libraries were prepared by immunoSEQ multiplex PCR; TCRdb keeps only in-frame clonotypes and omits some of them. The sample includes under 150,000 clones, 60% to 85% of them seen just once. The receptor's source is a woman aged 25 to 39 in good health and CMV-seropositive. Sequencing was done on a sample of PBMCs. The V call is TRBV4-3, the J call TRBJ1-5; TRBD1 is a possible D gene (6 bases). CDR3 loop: CASSQEQGDQPQHF. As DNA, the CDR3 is TGCGCCAGCAGCCAAGAACAGGGAGATCAGCCCCAGCATTTT.